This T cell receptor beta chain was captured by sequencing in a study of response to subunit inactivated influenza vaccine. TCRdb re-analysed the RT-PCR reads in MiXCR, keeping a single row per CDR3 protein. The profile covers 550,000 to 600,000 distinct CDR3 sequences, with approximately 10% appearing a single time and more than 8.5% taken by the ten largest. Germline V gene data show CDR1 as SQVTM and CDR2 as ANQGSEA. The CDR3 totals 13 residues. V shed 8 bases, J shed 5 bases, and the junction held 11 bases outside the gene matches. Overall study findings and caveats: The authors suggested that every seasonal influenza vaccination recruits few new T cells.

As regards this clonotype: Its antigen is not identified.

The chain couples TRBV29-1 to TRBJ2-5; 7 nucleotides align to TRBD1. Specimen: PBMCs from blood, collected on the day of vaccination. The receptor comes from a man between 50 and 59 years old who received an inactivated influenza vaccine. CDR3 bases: TGCAGCCCCCCGGGACAGTGTGAGGAGACCCAGTACTTC. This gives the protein CSPPGQCEETQYF.